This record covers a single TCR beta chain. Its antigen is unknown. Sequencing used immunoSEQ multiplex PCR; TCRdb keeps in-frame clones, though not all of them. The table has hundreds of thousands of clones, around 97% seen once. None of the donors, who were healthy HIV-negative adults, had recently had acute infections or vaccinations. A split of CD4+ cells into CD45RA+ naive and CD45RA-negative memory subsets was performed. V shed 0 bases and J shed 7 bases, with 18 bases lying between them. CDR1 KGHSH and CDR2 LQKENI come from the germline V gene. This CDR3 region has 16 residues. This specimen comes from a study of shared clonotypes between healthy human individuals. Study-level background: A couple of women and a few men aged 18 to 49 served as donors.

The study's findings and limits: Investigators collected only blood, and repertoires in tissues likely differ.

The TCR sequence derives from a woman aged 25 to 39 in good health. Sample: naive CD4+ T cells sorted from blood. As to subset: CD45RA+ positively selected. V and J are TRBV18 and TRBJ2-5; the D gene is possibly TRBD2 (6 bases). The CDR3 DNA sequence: TGTGCCAGCTCACCACCCGAATTAGCGGTCCGGGTGACCCAGTACTTC. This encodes CASSPPELAVRVTQYF.